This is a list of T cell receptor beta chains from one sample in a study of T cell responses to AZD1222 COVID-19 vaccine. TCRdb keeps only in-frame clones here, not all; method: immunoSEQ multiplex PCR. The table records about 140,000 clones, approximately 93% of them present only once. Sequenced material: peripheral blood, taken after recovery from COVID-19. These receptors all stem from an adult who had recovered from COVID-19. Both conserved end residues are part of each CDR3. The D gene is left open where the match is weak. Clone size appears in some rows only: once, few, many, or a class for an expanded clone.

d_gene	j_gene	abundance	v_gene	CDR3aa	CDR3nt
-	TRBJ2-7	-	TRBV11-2	CASSYVSEQYF	TGTGCCAGCAGCTATGTGTCCGAGCAGTACTTC
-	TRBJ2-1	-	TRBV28	CASSSDNEQFF	TGTGCCAGCAGTTCGGACAATGAGCAGTTCTTC
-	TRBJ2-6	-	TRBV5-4	CASSLGDGFFSGANVLTF	TGTGCCAGCAGCTTGGGGGATGGCTTTTTCTCTGGGGCCAACGTCCTGACTTTC
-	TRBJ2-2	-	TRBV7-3	CASSNLRSGELFF	TGTGCCAGCAGCAATCTCCGGTCAGGGGAGCTGTTTTTT
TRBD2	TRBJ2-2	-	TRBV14	CASSQLGLAGRTGELFF	TGTGCCAGCAGCCAGCTGGGACTAGCGGGAAGGACCGGGGAGCTGTTTTTT
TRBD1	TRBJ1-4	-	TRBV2	CASSAQTGRNEKLFF	TGTGCCAGCAGTGCCCAGACAGGGCGGAATGAAAAACTGTTTTTT
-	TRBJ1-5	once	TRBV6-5	CASSTDGGNQPQHF	TGTGCCAGCAGCACGGACGGTGGGAATCAGCCCCAGCATTTT
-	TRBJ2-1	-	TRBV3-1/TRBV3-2	CASSQELARASSYNEQFF	TGTGCCAGCAGCCAAGAGCTAGCGAGAGCAAGCTCCTACAATGAGCAGTTCTTC
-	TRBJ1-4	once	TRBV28	CVSGDRSLRGKLFF	TGTGTCTCGGGAGACAGGTCCCTGAGGGGAAAACTGTTTTTT
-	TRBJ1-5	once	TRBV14	CASSPGRGNNQPQHF	TGTGCCAGCAGCCCGGGACGGGGAAACAATCAGCCCCAGCATTTT
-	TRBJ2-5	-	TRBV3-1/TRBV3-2	CASSQADRRETQYF	TGTGCCAGCAGCCAAGCCGACAGAAGAGAGACCCAGTACTTC
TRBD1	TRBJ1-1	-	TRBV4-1	CASSQGGGAVTEAFF	TGCGCCAGCAGCCAAGGAGGGGGCGCGGTGACTGAAGCTTTCTTT
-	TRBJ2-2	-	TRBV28	CASSLVAGELFF	TGTGCCAGCAGTTTGGTTGCCGGGGAGCTGTTTTTT
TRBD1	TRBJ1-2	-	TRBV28	CASSSGGTGPANYGYTF	TGTGCCAGCAGTTCGGGGGGGACAGGGCCAGCTAACTATGGCTACACCTTC
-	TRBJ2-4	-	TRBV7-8	CASSFGERDGIGNIQYF	TGTGCCAGCAGCTTTGGCGAGAGGGATGGAATCGGAAACATTCAGTACTTC
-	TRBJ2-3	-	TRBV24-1	CATSKEVTDTQYF	TGTGCCACCAGTAAGGAAGTCACAGATACGCAGTATTTT
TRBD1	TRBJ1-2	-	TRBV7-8	CASSPGQGANYGYTF	TGTGCCAGCAGCCCCGGACAGGGGGCTAACTATGGCTACACCTTC
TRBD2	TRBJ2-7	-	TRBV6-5	CASSYAGTSAEQYF	TGTGCCAGCAGTTATGCCGGGACTAGCGCCGAGCAGTACTTC
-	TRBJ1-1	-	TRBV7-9	CASSSPRVGIEEHEAFF	TGTGCCAGCAGCTCCCCCCGGGTTGGGATCGAGGAGCATGAAGCTTTCTTT
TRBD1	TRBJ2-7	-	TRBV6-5	CASSSGTVNYEQYF	TGTGCCAGCAGTTCCGGGACAGTTAATTACGAGCAGTACTTC
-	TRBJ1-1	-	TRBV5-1	CASSPRGGRDTEAFF	TGCGCCAGCAGTCCCCGTGGGGGGCGAGACACTGAAGCTTTCTTT
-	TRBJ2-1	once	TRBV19	CASSIDGLLLGEQFF	TGTGCCAGTAGTATAGACGGCCTACTTCTCGGTGAGCAGTTCTTC
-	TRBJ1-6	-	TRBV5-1	CASSLAPRYSPLHF	TGCGCCAGCAGCTTGGCCCCCCGGTATTCACCCCTCCACTTT
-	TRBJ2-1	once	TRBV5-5	CASSPVGGVSYEQFF	TGTGCCAGCAGCCCCGTTGGAGGGGTTTCGTATGAGCAGTTCTTC
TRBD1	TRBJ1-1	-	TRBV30	CAWRQGKGNTEAFF	TGTGCCTGGAGACAGGGGAAGGGGAACACTGAAGCTTTCTTT
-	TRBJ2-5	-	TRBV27	CASSQGLPQETQYF	TGTGCCAGCAGTCAGGGACTGCCTCAAGAGACCCAGTACTTC
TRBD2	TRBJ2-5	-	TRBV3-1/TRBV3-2	CASSLAGGPQETQYF	TGTGCCAGCAGCCTAGCGGGAGGCCCCCAAGAGACCCAGTACTTC
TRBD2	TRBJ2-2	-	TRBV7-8	CASSLSGGKNTGELFF	TGTGCCAGCAGCTTATCGGGGGGAAAGAACACCGGGGAGCTGTTTTTT
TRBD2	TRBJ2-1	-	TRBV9	CASSVAVGLAATSSYNEQFF	TGTGCCAGCAGCGTAGCGGTGGGGCTAGCGGCAACTAGCTCCTACAATGAGCAGTTCTTC
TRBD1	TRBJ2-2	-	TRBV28	CASTTVGNRGFTGELFF	TGTGCCAGCACAACCGTTGGAAACAGGGGATTCACCGGGGAGCTGTTTTTT
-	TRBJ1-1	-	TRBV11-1	CASSRDGGRSNTEAFF	TGTGCCAGCAGCCGGGACGGAGGACGTTCAAACACTGAAGCTTTCTTT
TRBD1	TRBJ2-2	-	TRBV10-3	CAINVGDRVAGELFF	TGTGCCATCAACGTTGGCGACAGGGTGGCCGGGGAGCTGTTTTTT